This T cell receptor beta chain originates from a study of cytomegalovirus exposure and HLA in healthy donors. Findings of the study overall: Accurate prediction of HLA-A and HLA-B alleles (for most subjects) was reportedly achieved from TCR beta sequences. Analyses of presence and absence presupposed an approximately uniform sequencing depth across donors. Trimming of TCR beta V- and J-genes showed a link, identified in a later analysis, to a missense DCLRE1C variant.

Of note for this clone: Its target is not known.

The CDR3 runs 12 residues. Germline V lookup: CDR1 SQVTM, CDR2 ANQGSEA. Between the trimmed V and J ends, which lost 7 bases and 4 bases, there was a span of 14 bases. The study ran its PCR with 60 Vbeta and 13 Jbeta primers. This table comes from immunoSEQ multiplex PCR, and its TCRdb copy is limited to in-frame clones, with some not included. The table lists about 110,000 clones, 73% of them singletons. The sequence derives from a man aged 35 to 55 in good health and CMV-seronegative. The sample was PBMCs. This sequence joins TRBV29-1 and TRBJ2-7, with D unclear. The CDR3 here is CSDPATGYEQYF. CDR3 in DNA: TGCAGCGACCCTGCCACGGGTTACGAGCAGTACTTC.